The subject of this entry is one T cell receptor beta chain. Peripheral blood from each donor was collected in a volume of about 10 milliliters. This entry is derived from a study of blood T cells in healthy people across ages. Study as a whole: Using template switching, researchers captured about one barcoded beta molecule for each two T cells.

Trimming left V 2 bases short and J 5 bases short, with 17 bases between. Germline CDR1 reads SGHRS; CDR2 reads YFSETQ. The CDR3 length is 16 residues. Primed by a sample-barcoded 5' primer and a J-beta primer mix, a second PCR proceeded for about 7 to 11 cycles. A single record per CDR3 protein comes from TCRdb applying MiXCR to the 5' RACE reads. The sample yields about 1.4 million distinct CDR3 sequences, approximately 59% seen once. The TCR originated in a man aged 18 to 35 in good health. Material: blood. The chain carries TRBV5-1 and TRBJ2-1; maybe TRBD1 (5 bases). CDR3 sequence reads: CASSFIFATVNNEQFF. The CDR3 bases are TGCGCCAGCAGCTTTATTTTTGCGACAGTTAACAATGAGCAGTTCTTC.